The 19 T cell receptor beta chains given below trace back to one sample, sequenced in a study of blood T cell repertoires in COVID-19. Sequencing used immunoSEQ multiplex PCR; TCRdb keeps in-frame clones, though not all of them. This sample has 55,000 to 70,000 clones, with nearly 90% found just once. The specimen was peripheral blood. All receptors derive from a woman in her fifties or sixties with COVID-19, enrolled during active disease.

In its sample, this clone was seen once. This sequence joins TRBV28 and TRBJ2-5; TRBD2 matches 11 bases. Germline trimming cut 5 bases from V and 7 bases from J; bases unmatched to any gene: 9. The CDR3 loop spans 15 amino acids. Germline V gives CDR1 MDHEN, CDR2 SYDVKM. The CDR3 sequence: CASSTRLAGPRTQYF. The CDR3 region has the DNA TGTGCCAGCAGTACCCGACTAGCGGGACCCAGGACCCAGTACTTC.

This clone was recorded only once. V usage is TRBV5-6 and J usage is TRBJ2-3, with D perhaps matching TRBD2 (5 bases). This CDR3 has 15 residues. The V gene lost 2 bases and the J gene lost 4 bases, with 14 bases spanning the gap. Germline V gene data show CDR1 as SGHDT and CDR2 as YYEEEE. CDR3 loop: CASSLFGMRADTQYF. The DNA for the CDR3 is TGTGCCAGCAGCTTATTCGGGATGAGGGCAGATACGCAGTATTTT.

The chain has TRBV5-6 and TRBJ2-5; TRBD2 aligns across 9 bases. The CDR3 has 17 amino acids. Germline-derived CDR1 and CDR2 are SGHDT and YYEEEE. V shed 2 bases, J shed 2 bases, and the junction held 10 bases outside the gene matches. The CDR3 region is CASSLRGAGGRQETQYF. As DNA, the CDR3 is TGTGCCAGCAGCTTAAGAGGGGCGGGAGGGCGACAAGAGACCCAGTACTTC.

V usage is TRBV28 and J usage is TRBJ2-7, with 10 nucleotides matching TRBD2. The CDR3 consists of 15 residues. Germline CDR1 and CDR2: MDHEN and SYDVKM. With 6 bases clipped from V and 1 base from J, the junction kept 6 bases outside the gene matches. The CDR3 region is CASSDLAGVSYEQYF. In DNA, the CDR3 is TGTGCCAGCAGCGATCTAGCGGGAGTTTCCTACGAGCAGTACTTC.

The genes are TRBV30 and TRBJ1-5; D possibly corresponds to TRBD1 (6 bases). Trimming took off 4 bases at V and 7 bases at J, with 14 bases between the two ends. This CDR3 comprises 13 residues. The V gene's germline CDR1 is GTSNPN and CDR2 SVGIG (reference sequence). The CDR3 is CAWKAGAGQPQHF. DNA of the CDR3: TGTGCCTGGAAGGCGGGGGCCGGACAGCCCCAGCATTTT.

The chain links TRBV6-2 or TRBV6-3 to TRBJ2-5, with 8 bases that match TRBD2. The CDR3 totals 17 residues. Germline V gene sequence: CDR1 MNHEY, CDR2 SVGEGT. J lost 5 bases, V lost 5 bases, and 16 bases had no gene match. The DNA of the CDR3 is TGTGCCAGCAGTACTGATAGCGGGAAAGAGTTTAAGGAGACCCAGTACTTC. It codes for CASSTDSGKEFKETQYF.

There are a few counts of this clone. V is TRBV28 and J is TRBJ2-7, with D perhaps TRBD2 (6 bases). The V and J ends lost 7 bases and 4 bases respectively, with 20 bases between them. CDR1 is MDHEN and CDR2 is SYDVKM in the germline V gene. This CDR3 comprises 15 residues. DNA for the CDR3: TGTGCCAGCATATCGGCGGGGTTTCGAGTTTACGAGCAGTACTTC. As protein: CASISAGFRVYEQYF.

The gene calls are TRBV24-1 and TRBJ1-2; 9 nucleotides line up with TRBD1. With V trimmed by 4 bases and J by 5 bases, 7 bases remained unmatched. The CDR3 runs to 15 residues. Germline-derived CDR1 and CDR2 are KGHDR and SFDVKD. The CDR3 sequence: CATSDPGQGSYGYTF. The CDR3 DNA is TGTGCCACCAGTGACCCCGGACAGGGGAGTTATGGCTACACCTTC.

The chain uses TRBV3-1 (or the pseudogene TRBV3-2) and TRBJ2-3; 8 positions agree with TRBD2. Germline CDR1 reads LGHDT; CDR2 reads YNNKEL (reference sequence). CDR3 length: 17 residues. V dropped 5 bases and J dropped 1; count of bases not matched to a gene: 11. This CDR3 is CASSSRLALAGTDTQYF. CDR3 coding DNA: TGTGCCAGCAGCTCCCGACTAGCGCTTGCGGGCACAGATACGCAGTATTTT.

The rearrangement uses TRBV5-1 and TRBJ2-2; D is possibly TRBD2 (5 bases). The V end was cut by 4 bases, the J end by 7 bases, with 8 bases between. The CDR3 is 12 residues long. Germline V gene data show CDR1 as SGHRS and CDR2 as YFSETQ. CDR3 bases: TGCGCCAGCAGCCGAGAGGGCGGGGAGCTGTTTTTT. Its translation: CASSREGGELFF.

CDR3 DNA: TGTGCCAGCAGCTTTCCGACAGGGGGCACAGATACGCAGTATTTT. Amino acids: CASSFPTGGTDTQYF. The rearrangement uses TRBV5-5 and TRBJ2-3; TRBD1 aligns across 8 bases. Germline loops: CDR1 SGHKS, CDR2 YYEKEE (reference sequence). This CDR3 has 15 amino acids. The trim removed 2 bases at V and 1 base at J, leaving 3 bases unmatched.

Concerning this clone: This may come from a read error, since a much larger clone is one base off. V and J are TRBV7-9 and TRBJ2-2, with 10 bases matching TRBD1. The V gene's germline CDR1 is SEHNR and CDR2 FQNEAQ (reference sequence). V trimming: 6 bases; J trimming: 5 bases; junction bases outside the gene matches: 0. The CDR3 is 13 amino acids. The CDR3 nucleotides read TGTGCCAGCAGGGGACAGGGGACCGGGGAGCTGTTTTTT. As protein: CASRGQGTGELFF.

The chain recombines TRBV15 with TRBJ2-1; D remains unclear. Germline V gene sequence: CDR1 LNHNV, CDR2 YYDKDF (reference sequence). With 0 bases removed from V and 10 bases from J, the gap between germline ends came to 7 bases. The CDR3 is 12 residues long. CDR3 nucleotides: TGTGCCACCAGCAGAGATCGGAGCGAGCAGTTCTTC. It encodes CATSRDRSEQFF.

V gene TRBV7-2 combines with J gene TRBJ2-3; no clear D gene. CDR3 length equals 12 residues. Trimming took 0 bases from V and 4 from J, leaving 2 bases between them. Per the germline V gene, CDR1 is SGHTA and CDR2 is FQGNSA. The CDR3 DNA is TGTGCCAGCAGCTTAGCCGCAGATACGCAGTATTTT. Its translation is CASSLAADTQYF.

The CDR3: CASGRGLRGYTF. The CDR3 bases are TGTGCCAGTGGTAGGGGCCTCCGGGGCTACACCTTC. This sequence joins TRBV12-3 or TRBV12-4 and TRBJ1-2; D might be TRBD1 (5 bases). This CDR3 has 12 residues. V lost 9 bases to trimming and J lost 8 bases, with 16 bases between them.

This chain connects TRBV24-1 to TRBJ2-3, with 10 positions matching TRBD2. The CDR3 spans 16 residues. With V trimmed by 4 bases and J by 2 bases, 5 bases remained unmatched. Germline V gene lookup returns CDR1 KGHDR and CDR2 SFDVKD. CDR3 amino acids: CATSDKRGGFTDTQYF. The CDR3 DNA is TGTGCCACCAGTGACAAGCGGGGGGGATTCACAGATACGCAGTATTTT.

The chain has TRBV27 and TRBJ2-7, with 7 bases matching TRBD1. CDR3 size: 14 residues. Germline V gives CDR1 MNHEY, CDR2 SMNVEV (reference sequence). Trimming at V came to 5 bases and at J to 3 bases, leaving 7 bases not matched to a gene. The CDR3 nucleotides are TGTGCCAGCAGTCGGGACAGACTAAACTACGAGCAGTACTTC. As protein: CASSRDRLNYEQYF.

This chain links TRBV5-6 with TRBJ2-5; a possible D gene is TRBD1 (6 bases). The V gene's germline CDR1 is SGHDT and CDR2 YYEEEE. Trimming left V 0 bases short and J 4 bases short, with 13 bases between. The CDR3 runs 15 residues. The CDR3 region is CASSLVTGARETQYF. The DNA for the CDR3 is TGTGCCAGCAGCTTGGTGACAGGCGCTCGAGAGACCCAGTACTTC.

V and J are TRBV7-2 and TRBJ2-3, with 7 bases identical to TRBD1. The CDR3 is made up of 15 amino acids. Germline assignment: CDR1 SGHTA and CDR2 FQGNSA. With 5 bases clipped from V and 1 base from J, the junction kept 6 bases outside the gene matches. The CDR3 protein is CASSKTGTGTDTQYF. DNA of the CDR3: TGTGCCAGCAGCAAAACCGGGACAGGCACAGATACGCAGTATTTT.